This TCR beta chain was profiled in a study of cytomegalovirus exposure and HLA in healthy donors. PCR employed 60 Vbeta and 13 Jbeta primers. Data came from immunoSEQ multiplex PCR; TCRdb stores just in-frame clones and leaves some out. This sample's clone table lists more than 95,000 clones. General observations from the study: Analysis was carried out at a later point, and it linked a missense DCLRE1C variant to TCR beta V- and J-gene trimming. A few CMV-associated chains were confirmed in vitro to be specific for CMV antigens. The records held CMV serostatus as the only immune exposure information. Researchers catalogued under 200 TCR beta chains as cytomegalovirus-associated.

CDR3 length equals 14 residues. Losses at the gene ends were 3 bases for V and 4 bases for J; bases not matched to a gene: 8. Germline V gene data show CDR1 as GTSNPN and CDR2 as SVGIG (reference sequence). A remark on this clone: Its specificity is unknown.

The chain has TRBV30 and TRBJ1-2; 7 positions agree with TRBD1. The TCR sequence derives from a man aged 25-45 years in good health and CMV-seronegative. The source material was PBMCs. The CDR3 DNA reads TGTGCCTGGAGCATAAACGGACAGGCCTATGGCTACACCTTC. This translates into CAWSINGQAYGYTF.